The rows below give T cell receptor beta chains drawn from one sample of a study of early T cells in non-severe SARS-CoV-2 infection. Via MiXCR, TCRdb re-called the 5' RACE reads, giving one row per CDR3 protein. The table shows 80,000 to 95,000 distinct CDR3 sequences, with around 17% occurring only once. Specimen: whole blood, collected at baseline. The source is an adult who was a healthcare worker with PCR-confirmed SARS-CoV-2 infection or an uninfected control (not recorded which). Each CDR3 is given with its conserved first and last residue. A D gene is named only where the DNA matches it firmly. Size is stated for part of the rows, as once, few or many counts, or as a class when the clone is expanded.

>TRBV7-6|many|TRBJ2-7|TRBD2
TGTGCCAGCAGCTTAGCGGCCGGGGGGGAGCAGTACTTC
CASSLAAGGEQYF
>TRBV5-1|-|TRBJ1-3|-
TGCGCCAGCAGCTTGGGAGGAAACTCTGGAAACACCATATATTTT
CASSLGGNSGNTIYF
>TRBV20-1|-|TRBJ2-1|TRBD2
TGCAGTGCTTCAGACCCAGCGGGAGGGCCTTTGACCTACAATGAGCAGTTCTTC
CSASDPAGGPLTYNEQFF
>TRBV28|-|TRBJ2-1|-
TGTGCCAGCAGTTTATTGGCAAACAATGAGCAGTTCTTC
CASSLLANNEQFF
>TRBV5-1|-|TRBJ2-2|-
TGCGCCAGCAGCCTCTATACCGGGGAGCTGTTTTTT
CASSLYTGELFF
>TRBV7-9|-|TRBJ2-2|-
TGTGCCAGCAGCTTAAGGACGGGCACGAACACCGGGGAGCTGTTTTTT
CASSLRTGTNTGELFF
>TRBV6-2/TRBV6-3|few|TRBJ1-2|-
TGTGCCAGCACTTCTACAGGAGAGGGGGACTATGGCTACACCTTC
CASTSTGEGDYGYTF
>TRBV3-1|-|TRBJ2-7|TRBD2
TGTGCCAGCAGCCCTACCCGGACTAGTTTACCGTACGAGCAGTACTTC
CASSPTRTSLPYEQYF
>TRBV10-2|few|TRBJ2-2|-
TGCGCCAGCAGCCGGAACACCGGGGAGCTGTTTTTT
CASSRNTGELFF
>TRBV12-3/TRBV12-4|few|TRBJ1-2|TRBD1
TGTGCCAGCAGTGCCGGGACAGACCTTTATGGCTACACCTTC
CASSAGTDLYGYTF
>TRBV11-3|-|TRBJ2-1|-
TGTGCCAGCAGCATTACCGGGACGACAAGTGAGCAGTTCTTC
CASSITGTTSEQFF
>TRBV20-1|few|TRBJ2-5|-
TGCAGTGCCAGACCGACACAAGAGACCCAGTACTTC
CSARPTQETQYF
>TRBV7-9|-|TRBJ1-1|-
TGTGCCAGCATCAGCGGACCAGGCAACACTGAAGCTTTCTTT
CASISGPGNTEAFF
>TRBV20-1|once|TRBJ2-7|TRBD1
TGCAGTGCCTCGAGTCCGGACAGGGCTAACGAGCAGTACTTC
CSASSPDRANEQYF
>TRBV3-1|-|TRBJ2-4|TRBD2
TGTGCCAGCAGCCATCCGGGACTAGCTGACAAAAACATTCAGTACTTC
CASSHPGLADKNIQYF
>TRBV5-4|few|TRBJ2-3|TRBD2
TGTGCCAGCAGCTTGGGCGTAGCGGGGTTCACAGATACGCAGTATTTT
CASSLGVAGFTDTQYF
>TRBV5-1|many|TRBJ2-7|TRBD2
TGCGCCAGCAGCTTCGAGCGGGAGTTTTATCAGGAGTACTTC
CASSFEREFYQEYF
>TRBV20-1|few|TRBJ2-7|-
TGCAGTGCCAATAGTGGCCACGAGCAGTACTTC
CSANSGHEQYF
>TRBV10-3|many|TRBJ2-7|-
TGTGCCATCAGTGACGATCGCGTGACCCGCTCGGGGTACGAGCAGTACTTC
CAISDDRVTRSGYEQYF
>TRBV2|few|TRBJ2-3|-
TGTGCCAGCGTTTGGAGTTCCAACACAGATACGCAGTATTTT
CASVWSSNTDTQYF
>TRBV12-3/TRBV12-4|few|TRBJ2-7|-
TGTGCCAGCAGCCGGTCGACAGTCCTCACCTACGAGCAGTACTTC
CASSRSTVLTYEQYF
>TRBV19|-|TRBJ2-7|-
TGTGCCAGTAGTATTAACCCATCCTACGAGCAGTACTTC
CASSINPSYEQYF
>TRBV10-3|-|TRBJ1-2|-
TGTGCCATCAGCGGAGGGGACAAAGCTAACTATGGCTACACCTTC
CAISGGDKANYGYTF
>TRBV7-2|-|TRBJ2-2|-
TGTGCCAGCAGCTTCTCCTCGGGGGAGCTGTTTTTT
CASSFSSGELFF
>TRBV29-1|-|TRBJ2-5|-
TGCAGCGTTAAGACAGGTTTACAAGAGACCCAGTACTTC
CSVKTGLQETQYF
>TRBV12-3/TRBV12-4|-|TRBJ1-2|-
TGTGCCAGCAGTTTAGCGATCACTCCAGACCCTAACTATGGCTACACCTTC
CASSLAITPDPNYGYTF
>TRBV6-6|-|TRBJ2-2|-
TGTGCCAGCAGACGACAGGCGTCGACCGGGGAGCTGTTTTTT
CASRRQASTGELFF
>TRBV24-1|few|TRBJ2-1|-
TGTGCCACCAGTGACACCTGGGGGAATGAGCAGTTCTTC
CATSDTWGNEQFF
>TRBV4-1|few|TRBJ2-1|TRBD2
TGCGCCAGCAGCCAATATAGCAGTCTAGCGGCCTACAATGAGCAGTTCTTC
CASSQYSSLAAYNEQFF
>TRBV9|many|TRBJ1-2|-
TGCGCCAGCAGCGTAGGGGACTTCAGGAACTATGGCTACACCTTC
CASSVGDFRNYGYTF
>TRBV20-1|many|TRBJ2-1|-
TGCAGTGCTAGTATGGGTATAAATGAGCAGTTCTTC
CSASMGINEQFF
>TRBV12-3/TRBV12-4|many|TRBJ2-3|TRBD2
TGTGCCAGCAGTCCCTGGACTAGCGGGGGCACAGATACGCAGTATTTT
CASSPWTSGGTDTQYF
>TRBV4-3|few|TRBJ2-3|-
TGCGCCAGCAGCCAAGATGGGACCCACGGGACTCGAAACGTTTATACGCAGTATTTT
CASSQDGTHGTRNVYTQYF
>TRBV4-1|-|TRBJ2-5|TRBD2
TGCGCCAGCAGCCCGTGGGGACTATCGTACCAAGAGACCCAGTACTTC
CASSPWGLSYQETQYF
>TRBV27|few|TRBJ2-1|-
TGTGCCAGCAGCCATAGCAGAATCAATGAGCAGTTCTTC
CASSHSRINEQFF
>TRBV4-1|few|TRBJ2-1|TRBD2
TGCGCCAGCAGCCAGCTTCCGGGACTAGCGTCCAACAATGAGCAGTTCTTC
CASSQLPGLASNNEQFF
>TRBV11-2|-|TRBJ2-3|TRBD2
TGTGCCAGCAGCTCAACACGGCGGGAGTGGACAGATACGCAGTATTTT
CASSSTRREWTDTQYF